The 7 T cell receptor beta chains below come from one sample, sequenced in a study of T cell responses to AZD1222 COVID-19 vaccine. This table comes from immunoSEQ multiplex PCR, and its TCRdb copy is limited to in-frame clones, with some not included. The sample shows about 80,000 clones, 70% to 90% of them seen only once. The source was peripheral blood, collected 28 days after the second AZD1222 dose. These receptors were taken from an adult who received the AZD1222 COVID-19 vaccine.

This clone was seen only a few times. The chain employs TRBV4-2 and TRBJ2-6, with D unclear. The CDR3 covers 16 residues. Between the trimmed V and J ends, which lost 0 bases and 1 base, there was a span of 7 bases. CDR1 and CDR2 (germline): LGHNA, YNFKEQ. The CDR3 loop is CASSQDPHSGANVLTF. The CDR3 bases are TGTGCCAGCAGCCAAGATCCCCATTCTGGGGCCAACGTCCTGACTTTC.

The rearrangement links TRBV27 to TRBJ1-1; 7 positions agree with TRBD1. J was trimmed by 0 bases and V by 6 bases; bases with no gene match: 4. The CDR3 spans 14 residues. Germline loops: CDR1 MNHEY, CDR2 SMNVEV (reference sequence). The DNA of the CDR3 is TGTGCCAGCAGCCGACAGGGTATGAACACTGAAGCTTTCTTT. This codes for CASSRQGMNTEAFF.

This clone was detected a few times. J is TRBJ1-2 and V is TRBV4-2; the D is unclear. The V gene lost 3 bases and the J gene lost 3 bases, with 11 bases spanning the gap. The CDR3 is made up of 14 amino acids. Looked up from germline, CDR1 is LGHNA and CDR2 is YNFKEQ. CDR3 loop: CASSQEVEDYGYTF. The CDR3 coding sequence is TGTGCCAGCAGCCAGGAGGTAGAGGACTATGGCTACACCTTC.

CDR3 DNA: TGTGCCAGCAGTTACAATAGGCTCGCCGAGACCCAGTACTTC. Protein: CASSYNRLAETQYF. This chain links TRBV6-6 with TRBJ2-5; the D is unclear. The CDR3 is made up of 14 amino acids. Germline CDR1 is MNHNY and CDR2 is SVGAGI (reference sequence). V lost 2 bases, J lost 5 bases, and 12 bases lay in between.

The chain combines TRBV5-4 with TRBJ2-4, with D tentatively TRBD1 (5 bases). CDR1 is SGHNT and CDR2 is YYREEE in the germline V gene (reference sequence). The V and J ends lost 0 bases and 0 bases respectively, with 13 bases between them. The CDR3 is made up of 17 amino acids. The CDR3 coding sequence is TGTGCCAGCAGCTTGGATCGCTCAGGGCCAGCCAAAAACATTCAGTACTTC. Protein sequence: CASSLDRSGPAKNIQYF.

The CDR3 DNA sequence: TGTGCCAGCATAGTAGTGGGTGTGGTGGCGGATGAAAAACTGTTTTTT. It is translated as CASIVVGVVADEKLFF. The gene calls are TRBV28 and TRBJ1-4, with D uncertain. The V end lost 7 bases, the J end lost 6 bases, and 21 bases lay between the germline ends. This CDR3 has 16 amino acids. Germline values: CDR1 MDHEN, CDR2 SYDVKM.

This clone was seen just once. The CDR3 protein is CASSTDRVGNTEAFF. For the CDR3, the DNA is TGTGCCAGCAGCACCGACAGGGTGGGGAACACTGAAGCTTTCTTT. The J gene is TRBJ1-1, the V gene TRBV5-5; 7 nucleotides align to TRBD1. The CDR3 has 15 amino acids. Germline loops: CDR1 SGHKS, CDR2 YYEKEE (reference sequence). V shed 4 bases and J 1 base; nucleotides not matched to a gene: 7.